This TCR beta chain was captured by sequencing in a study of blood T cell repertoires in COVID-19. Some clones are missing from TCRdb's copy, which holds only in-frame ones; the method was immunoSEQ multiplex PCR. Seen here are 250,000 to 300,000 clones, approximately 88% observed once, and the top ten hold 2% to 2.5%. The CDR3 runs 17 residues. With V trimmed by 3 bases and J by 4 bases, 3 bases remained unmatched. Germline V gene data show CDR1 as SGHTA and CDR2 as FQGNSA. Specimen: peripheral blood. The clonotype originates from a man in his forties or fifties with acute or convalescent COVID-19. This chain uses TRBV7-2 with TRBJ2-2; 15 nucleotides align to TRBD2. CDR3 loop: CASSLGLAGGSTGELFF. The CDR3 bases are TGTGCCAGCAGCTTGGGACTAGCGGGGGGCTCCACCGGGGAGCTGTTTTTT.